The 6 T cell receptor beta chains below come from one sample, sequenced in a study of blood T cell repertoires in COVID-19. Repertoires were generated with immunoSEQ multiplex PCR, while TCRdb's copy carries only in-frame clones and drops some. The data hold under 150,000 clones, with more than 75% observed a single time. What was sequenced was peripheral blood. The origin of the receptors is a middle-aged man with acute or convalescent COVID-19.

J is TRBJ2-3 and V is TRBV7-3; 7 nucleotides align to TRBD2. CDR3 length: 14 residues. J was trimmed by 0 bases and V by 5 bases; bases with no gene match: 2. Germline V gives CDR1 SGHTA, CDR2 FQGTGA. DNA of the CDR3: TGTGCCAGCAGCCCGGGACTAAGCACAGATACGCAGTATTTT. Amino acids: CASSPGLSTDTQYF.

The chain links TRBV30 to TRBJ1-5; D is unresolved. Trimming shortened V by 5 bases and J by 6 bases, and 5 bases separated the two germline ends. CDR1 is GTSNPN and CDR2 is SVGIG in the germline V gene (reference sequence). There are 10 residues in the CDR3. CDR3 in DNA: TGTGCCTGGGAGATTCAGCCCCAGCATTTT. This gives the protein CAWEIQPQHF. The whole variable domain, remainder taken from reference TRBV30 and TRBJ1-5, is SQTIHQWPATLVQPVGSPLSLECTVEGTSNPNLYWYRQAAGRGLQLLFYSVGIGQISSEVPQNLSASRPQDRQFILSSKKLLLSDSGFYLCAWEIQPQHFGDGTRLSIL.

The V call is TRBV6-1, the J call TRBJ1-2; perhaps TRBD1 as D (5 bases). Germline CDR1 and CDR2: MNHNS and SASEGT. Trimming left V 0 bases short and J 3 bases short, with 11 bases between. This CDR3 is 15 amino acids long. The CDR3 coding sequence is TGTGCCAGCAGTGAAGCAGGGGCCGGATACTATGGCTACACCTTC. This encodes CASSEAGAGYYGYTF.

By sample fraction, this clone is large. The chain has TRBV4-1 and TRBJ1-4; 8 nucleotides align to TRBD1. The V gene's germline CDR1 is MGHRA and CDR2 YSYEKL. V lost 0 bases to trimming and J lost 2 bases; unmatched junction nucleotides: 2. The CDR3 consists of 16 residues. CDR3 amino acids: CASSQDQGATNEKLFF. CDR3 sequence (DNA): TGCGCCAGCAGCCAAGATCAGGGGGCTACTAATGAAAAACTGTTTTTT.

This chain uses TRBV5-1 with TRBJ2-1; weak D call: TRBD2 (6 bases). The CDR3 is 13 residues long. Per germline, CDR1 SGHRS and CDR2 YFSETQ. The V gene lost 2 bases and the J gene lost 3 bases, with 6 bases spanning the gap. The CDR3 spells CASSFGGYNEQFF. The CDR3 region has the DNA TGCGCCAGCAGCTTCGGGGGCTACAATGAGCAGTTCTTC.

V is TRBV3-1 (or the pseudogene TRBV3-2) and J is TRBJ2-3; TRBD2 might be the D (6 bases). Trimming stripped 3 bases from V and 5 bases from J, with 18 bases between. This CDR3 region has 16 residues. The germline V gene encodes CDR1 LGHDT and CDR2 YNNKEL (reference sequence). CDR3 in amino acids: CASSQMAGTVGDTQYF. The CDR3 coding sequence is TGTGCCAGCAGCCAGATGGCGGGAACCGTGGGAGATACGCAGTATTTT.